Sequencing of this TCR beta chain was carried out in a study of OX40 agonist ivuxolimab in advanced cancers. Regarding the complete study: The costimulatory receptor OX40 (CD134) was targeted by ivuxolimab, a fully human IgG2 agonistic monoclonal antibody. Intravenous ivuxolimab was administered to patients every 2 weeks at six dose levels: 0.01, 0.1, 0.3, 1.5, 3 and 10 mg/kg. Of the roughly 51 patients in dose escalation, 19 had hepatocellular carcinoma, about 15 had melanoma, 9 had renal cell carcinoma and 9 had head and neck cancer. The dose-escalation cohort was about 83% male with a mean age of around 62 years, ranging from roughly 20 to 80. Patients were allowed to have had prior anti-PD-1, anti-PD-L1 or anti-CTLA-4 therapy, and 30% to 50% of the dose-escalation patients had previously received checkpoint inhibitors. Partial responses occurred in three dose-escalation patients, of whom one had hepatocellular carcinoma and two had cutaneous melanoma. Peripheral TCRbeta sequencing was intended to test whether TCR sequence diversity was altered and clonal T-cell expansion was caused by ivuxolimab. The paper reports the monotherapy dose-escalation portion (N = 52 patients) of the phase I ivuxolimab trial. The paper's findings and limits, for the study overall: Low levels of normalized T-cell clonal expansion were also shown by some nonresponding patients. At doses of 0.1 to 3.0 mg/kg, clonal expansion of both CD4+ and CD8+ blood T cells was observed from baseline to week 6. Partial responders in the 0.1-3.0 mg/kg groups had among the lowest normalized peripheral clonal expansion, especially among CD8+ T cells. The antigen specificity of the clonally expanded peripheral T cells was not determined. On average, CD8+ T cells showed more expanded clones than CD4+ T cells after ivuxolimab.

The V end gives up 5 bases and the J end 6 bases, leaving 2 bases in the junction not matched to a gene. Taken from the germline V gene, the CDR1 and CDR2 loops are SNHLY and FYNNEI. The CDR3 holds 12 amino acids from the cysteine to the phenylalanine. The CDR3 DNA has 36 bases and is translated from base 1. This clone was recorded a few times. The antigen it binds to is not known. No much larger clone exists at a distance of one base, and base qualities are not known. The trial excluded patients who had a history of autoimmune disease or were on systemic immunosuppression. In every dose cohort, peripheral blood was drawn for TCR sequencing at baseline, cycle 4 day 1, and cycle 7 day 1. The samples were drawn from a first-in-human, open-label, multicenter phase I dose-escalation trial of ivuxolimab. The trial enrolled adults with locally advanced or metastatic head and neck squamous cell, hepatocellular, melanoma or renal cell carcinoma. CD4+ and CD8+ T cells were sorted separately from peripheral blood before TCR sequencing.

Genomic DNA was extracted from sorted cells for sequencing of the TCRbeta CDR3 region. The immunoSEQ Assay was used for sequencing of TCRbeta CDR3 regions. TCRdb took over this immuneACCESS table, retaining in-frame rearrangements with V and J assigned. Such tables are incomplete; in checked studies, under half of the missing clones stem from an unresolved V gene, and the remainder is unexplained. The sample records some 14,000 clones, about 60% of which are singletons. In total, the top ten clones hold about 8.4% of the sample. Recombination joined TRBV2 with TRBJ1-2; 8 of the junction bases match TRBD1. The material sequenced was CD4+ or CD8+ T cells sorted from blood, taken in a trial of the OX40 agonist ivuxolimab. The sequence came from an adult with an advanced solid tumor such as melanoma, head and neck, liver or kidney cancer. The sequenced DNA: TGTGCCAGCAGTCAGACAGGGGATGGCTACACCTTC. This sequence encodes CASSQTGDGYTF.